These T cell receptor beta chains were read from a single sample in a study of CD8+CD57+ T cells in acquired aplastic anemia. One entry per CDR3 protein results from TCRdb running MiXCR on the reads. The data contain under 200,000 distinct CDR3 sequences, around 48% of them seen just once; the ten biggest clones take up around 1.8%. Sequencing was done on a sample of sorted CD4+, CD8+, or CD8+CD57+ T cells (not recorded which) from PBMCs. The origin of the receptors is a human donor with aplastic anemia. Both conserved end residues are part of each CDR3. A D gene is named only where the DNA matches it firmly. Clone size is given for some rows only: seen once, a few or many times, or a class if the clone is expanded.

>TRBJ1-3|17|few|.|TRBV25-1
TGTGCCAGCAGTGAGACGCCCCAGGGGTCGAGAGGAAACACCATATATTTT
CASSETPQGSRGNTIYF
>TRBJ2-7|13|.|.|TRBV2
TGTGCCAGCAATGGACGAGGGACACTCGAGCAGTACTTC
CASNGRGTLEQYF
>TRBJ2-4|11|few|.|TRBV6-1
TGTGCCAGCAGTCAGGGGCCCTCTAAGTACTTC
CASSQGPSKYF
>TRBJ2-1|19|.|TRBD2|TRBV5-1
TGCGCCAGCAGCGGAACCGGGACTAGCGGGGGTGCGTCCTACAATGAGCAGTTCTTC
CASSGTGTSGGASYNEQFF
>TRBJ2-2|16|.|.|TRBV24-1
TGTGCCACCAGTGGGGGGCAGCCCGCGAACACCGGGGAGCTGTTTTTT
CATSGGQPANTGELFF
>TRBJ1-1|13|.|.|TRBV20-1
TGCAGTGCCCACACCCCGGGGGCTACTGAAGCTTTCTTT
CSAHTPGATEAFF
>TRBJ2-3|15|many|TRBD2|TRBV12-3/TRBV12-4
TGTGCCAGCAGTTTGGGGCTAGCGGGCACAGATACGCAGTATTTT
CASSLGLAGTDTQYF
>TRBJ2-5|12|.|.|TRBV5-1
TGCGCCAGCAGCTTGTACCAAGAGACCCAGTACTTC
CASSLYQETQYF
>TRBJ1-1|13|many|.|TRBV7-2
TGTGCCAGCAGCCTGAGAATGAACACTGAAGCTTTCTTT
CASSLRMNTEAFF
>TRBJ1-2|12|.|.|TRBV25-1
TGTGCCAGCAGTGAATTAGGGTATGGCTACACCTTC
CASSELGYGYTF
>TRBJ1-2|15|few|TRBD1|TRBV25-1
TGTGCCAGCAGTGAAGGGAACAGGGGGCAATATGGCTACACCTTC
CASSEGNRGQYGYTF
>TRBJ2-1|15|.|.|TRBV10-3
TGTGCCATCAGTGAGACTCAGAGCTCCTACAATGAGCAGTTCTTC
CAISETQSSYNEQFF
>TRBJ2-1|14|.|.|TRBV20-1
TGCAGTGCCAGGGGCGGGAATGAAAACAATGAGCAGTTCTTC
CSARGGNENNEQFF
>TRBJ2-5|10|.|.|TRBV14
TGTGCCAGCAGCTGGGGGACCCAGTACTTC
CASSWGTQYF
>TRBJ2-2|16|many|TRBD1|TRBV7-2
TGTGCCAGCAGCCTCCGACAGGGGAAGGACACCGGGGAGCTGTTTTTT
CASSLRQGKDTGELFF
>TRBJ1-3|12|.|.|TRBV2
TGTGCCAGCAGTTTAGGTGGAAACACCATATATTTT
CASSLGGNTIYF
>TRBJ2-1|14|.|TRBD1|TRBV7-6
TGTGCCAGCAGCCGGACAGGGAGTTACAATGAGCAGTTCTTC
CASSRTGSYNEQFF
>TRBJ2-5|12|.|.|TRBV7-8
TGTGCCAGCAACGTAGCAGGAGAGACCCAGTACTTC
CASNVAGETQYF
>TRBJ2-7|16|.|.|TRBV27
TGTGCCAGCAGTCCGAACGCAATCTTACCCTCTACCGAGCAGTACTTC
CASSPNAILPSTEQYF
>TRBJ2-7|13|.|TRBD1|TRBV12-5
TGTGCTAGTGGTCCCGGACAGGCCTACGAGCAGTACTTC
CASGPGQAYEQYF
>TRBJ1-6|13|.|.|TRBV15
TGTGCCACCAGGACGGGAGCAAATTCACCCCTCCACTTT
CATRTGANSPLHF
>TRBJ2-2|16|.|.|TRBV15
TGTGCCACCAGCGTCGAAGGGGTTGGCTACACCGGGGAGCTGTTTTTT
CATSVEGVGYTGELFF
>TRBJ2-1|17|.|.|TRBV12-5
TGTGCTAGTGGTTCGGACCTCTTGGACAGACGAAACAATGAGCAGTTCTTC
CASGSDLLDRRNNEQFF
>TRBJ2-1|11|.|.|TRBV20-1
TGCAGTGCTGGGACTGGAAATGAGCAGTTCTTC
CSAGTGNEQFF
>TRBJ1-5|15|.|.|TRBV10-2
TGCGCCAGCAGTGAGTCTGGAGGGGCCCATCAGCCCCAGCATTTT
CASSESGGAHQPQHF
>TRBJ2-3|15|.|.|TRBV10-3
TGTGCCATCAGAACCGACAGTAGTCGGTCGGATACGCAGTATTTT
CAIRTDSSRSDTQYF
>TRBJ2-2|14|many|.|TRBV5-8
TGTGCCAGCAGCTTAATGACGAACACCGGGGAGCTGTTTTTT
CASSLMTNTGELFF
>TRBJ1-1|15|.|.|TRBV7-8
TGTGCCAGCAGCTTAGTAGCAGGGTGGTACACTGAAGCTTTCTTT
CASSLVAGWYTEAFF
>TRBJ1-1|15|few|.|TRBV20-1
TGCAGTGCTGCGACAGGAAGCAAATTGAACACTGAAGCTTTCTTT
CSAATGSKLNTEAFF
>TRBJ1-2|12|many|.|TRBV25-1
TGTGCCAGCCGGGAGGCTAACTATGGCTACACCTTC
CASREANYGYTF
>TRBJ2-7|11|many|TRBD2|TRBV2
TGTGCCAGCGGGACTACCTACGAGCAGTACTTC
CASGTTYEQYF
>TRBJ2-7|12|.|.|TRBV2
TGTGCCAGCAGACGTTTAAGCTACGAGCAGTACTTC
CASRRLSYEQYF